These T cell receptor beta chains were read from a single sample in a study of siplizumab effects on memory and regulatory T cells. TCRdb keeps only in-frame clones here, not all; method: immunoSEQ multiplex PCR. In the table there are about 100,000 clones, less than 95% of which are singletons. Sequenced sample: non-Treg CD4+ T cells sorted from blood. The receptors were sampled from a human donor in good health. Both conserved end residues are part of each CDR3. D genes are given only for firm matches. Clone size, where shown, is once, few, many, or a class for clones that have expanded.

V	size	length	J	D	DNA	CDR3
TRBV11-3	NA	16	TRBJ2-2	NA	TGTGCCAGCAGCTTAGTTTGGGGGGAGAACACCGGGGAGCTGTTTTTT	CASSLVWGENTGELFF
TRBV7-9	NA	15	TRBJ2-3	TRBD2	TGTGCCAGCAGCAACAGCGGGAGCGCCACAGATACGCAGTATTTT	CASSNSGSATDTQYF
TRBV30	NA	13	TRBJ1-2	TRBD1	TGTGCCTGGAGGTACGAGGGGGCGAGGGGCTACACCTTC	CAWRYEGARGYTF
TRBV7-9	once	14	TRBJ2-1	TRBD2	TGTGCCAGCTTAGCGGGATCGGTTAACAATGAGCAGTTCTTC	CASLAGSVNNEQFF
TRBV6-4	NA	14	TRBJ2-1	NA	TGTGCCAGCAGTGGGCTAGCGTGGTCGAATGAGCAGTTCTTC	CASSGLAWSNEQFF
TRBV23-1	NA	13	TRBJ2-2	NA	TGCGCCAGCAGTAATCCGTGGACCGGGGAGCTGTTTTTT	CASSNPWTGELFF
TRBV28	NA	13	TRBJ1-2	NA	TGTGCCAGCAGTTTGGTCCAGGGAAATGGCTACACCTTC	CASSLVQGNGYTF
TRBV18	NA	19	TRBJ2-2	NA	TGTGCCAGCTCACCAAAAGCTCCGGACGGATTATCGAACACCGGGGAGCTGTTTTTT	CASSPKAPDGLSNTGELFF
TRBV7-2	NA	16	TRBJ2-2	NA	TGTGCCAGCAGCCCTAGGGGGGGCGTCAACACCGGGGAGCTGTTTTTT	CASSPRGGVNTGELFF
TRBV9	NA	14	TRBJ2-1	NA	TGTGCCAGCAGCGTAGTGACGGAATACAATGAGCAGTTCTTC	CASSVVTEYNEQFF
TRBV25-1	NA	13	TRBJ1-1	NA	TGTGCCAGCAGTGGGGCAGGGAACACTGAAGCTTTCTTT	CASSGAGNTEAFF
TRBV7-9	NA	17	TRBJ1-3	NA	TGTGCCAGCAGCTTAGCGGTCAGCCTGGACTCTGGAAACACCATATATTTT	CASSLAVSLDSGNTIYF
TRBV5-5	NA	12	TRBJ1-1	NA	TGTGCCAGCAGCTTCGCCGACAGGGAAGCTTTCTTT	CASSFADREAFF
TRBV5-1	NA	16	TRBJ2-1	NA	TGCGCCAGCAGCTTGGGTGGGGGAACATACAACAATGAGCAGTTCTTC	CASSLGGGTYNNEQFF
TRBV29-1	NA	14	TRBJ2-3	NA	TGCATCGGGGGCAGCCCAGGAATCACAGATACGCAGTATTTT	CIGGSPGITDTQYF
TRBV30	NA	14	TRBJ1-2	NA	TGTGCCTGGAGTGTTATGTGGGGGACTTATGGCTACACCTTC	CAWSVMWGTYGYTF
TRBV19	NA	16	TRBJ2-3	TRBD1	TGTGCCAGTACACTGGGACAGGGCCAAATCACAGATACGCAGTATTTT	CASTLGQGQITDTQYF
TRBV4-1	NA	19	TRBJ2-5	TRBD2	TGCGCCAGCAGCCAAGTTTCCGGGACTAGCGGGAGATTGGAAGAGACCCAGTACTTC	CASSQVSGTSGRLEETQYF
TRBV7-9	NA	16	TRBJ1-5	NA	TGTGCCAGCAGCTCGGCCCGGGGAAGCGGCAATCAGCCCCAGCATTTT	CASSSARGSGNQPQHF
TRBV6-1	NA	14	TRBJ1-2	NA	TGTGCCATCCGACTCTCGGCTTCGGACTATGGCTACACCTTC	CAIRLSASDYGYTF
TRBV2	NA	16	TRBJ2-7	TRBD1	TGTGCCAGCAGTGAAACGTTCGGACAGGGACCGTACGAGCAGTACTTC	CASSETFGQGPYEQYF
TRBV6-1	NA	16	TRBJ2-1	TRBD2	TGTGCCAGCAGTGAACGGCCTAGCGGCCTCTACAATGAGCAGTTCTTC	CASSERPSGLYNEQFF
TRBV7-2	NA	13	TRBJ2-1	NA	TGTGCCAGCAGAAAAAACCCAAACAATGAGCAGTTCTTC	CASRKNPNNEQFF
TRBV18	few	15	TRBJ2-7	NA	TGTGCCAGCTCACCACCTACCCAGGGGAGCGGCGAGCAGTACTTC	CASSPPTQGSGEQYF
TRBV5-4	NA	15	TRBJ2-3	NA	TGTGCCAGCAGCCCTCGTGGGGATAGCGCAGATACGCAGTATTTT	CASSPRGDSADTQYF
TRBV19	NA	17	TRBJ2-2	NA	TGTGCCAGTAGTAGCGGGACTGCCAACAAGGGCACCGGGGAGCTGTTTTTT	CASSSGTANKGTGELFF
TRBV7-2	NA	13	TRBJ2-3	NA	TGTGCCAGCAGCTTGACTTACACAGATACGCAGTATTTT	CASSLTYTDTQYF
TRBV19	NA	18	TRBJ1-1	TRBD1	TGTGCCAGTAGTCCCCCGGGACAGGGGCTCACTAAGAACACTGAAGCTTTCTTT	CASSPPGQGLTKNTEAFF
TRBV11-2	NA	15	TRBJ2-1	NA	TGTGCCAGCAGCCATCAGATATCGTTAAACAATGAGCAGTTCTTC	CASSHQISLNNEQFF
TRBV2	NA	14	TRBJ2-1	TRBD1	TGTGCCAGCACTCAGGGGGCAGTTTTCTATGAGCAGTTCTTC	CASTQGAVFYEQFF
TRBV28	NA	17	TRBJ2-1	NA	TGTGCCAGCAGTTTAATTGGCGCCGGGGTCGAGATTGATGAGCAGTTCTTC	CASSLIGAGVEIDEQFF
TRBV27	NA	15	TRBJ1-1	TRBD1	TGTGCCAGCAGTTCTCGGGACAGGGGGCTGTTTGGAGCTTTCTTT	CASSSRDRGLFGAFF
TRBV7-3	NA	15	TRBJ1-1	TRBD1	TGTGCCAGCAGCCGATCAGGGGGCGGGCTCACTGAAGCTTTCTTT	CASSRSGGGLTEAFF
TRBV19	NA	15	TRBJ1-2	NA	TGTGCCAGTAGTAGTCTTCCGAGGGTCTACTATGGCTACACCTTC	CASSSLPRVYYGYTF
TRBV6-1	NA	15	TRBJ1-6	NA	TGTGCCAGCAGTGAAGGGACTGGGTATAATTCACCCCTCCACTTT	CASSEGTGYNSPLHF
TRBV7-9	NA	11	TRBJ2-5	NA	TGTGCCAGCAGCTTAAAAGAGACCCAGTACTTC	CASSLKETQYF
TRBV19	NA	17	TRBJ2-1	NA	TGTGCCAGTAGTATTGTTTGGTCCCCCCAGGGGCCGGGCGAGCAGTTCTTC	CASSIVWSPQGPGEQFF
TRBV19	NA	14	TRBJ2-7	TRBD1	TGTGCCAGTGGCGAGACAGGGGGGTCCTACGAGCAGTACTTC	CASGETGGSYEQYF
TRBV7-9	NA	16	TRBJ2-5	NA	TGTGCCAGCAGCTTAGTAACGGCCCCGGAGGGTGAGACCCAGTACTTC	CASSLVTAPEGETQYF
TRBV9	NA	15	TRBJ2-1	NA	TGTGCCAGCAGCGTAGTAGTAGGGGGAGGAAATGAGCAGTTCTTC	CASSVVVGGGNEQFF
TRBV27	NA	17	TRBJ2-2	TRBD2	TGTGCCAGCAGTTGGGGGGGACTAGCGGGGAACACCGGGGAGCTGTTTTTT	CASSWGGLAGNTGELFF